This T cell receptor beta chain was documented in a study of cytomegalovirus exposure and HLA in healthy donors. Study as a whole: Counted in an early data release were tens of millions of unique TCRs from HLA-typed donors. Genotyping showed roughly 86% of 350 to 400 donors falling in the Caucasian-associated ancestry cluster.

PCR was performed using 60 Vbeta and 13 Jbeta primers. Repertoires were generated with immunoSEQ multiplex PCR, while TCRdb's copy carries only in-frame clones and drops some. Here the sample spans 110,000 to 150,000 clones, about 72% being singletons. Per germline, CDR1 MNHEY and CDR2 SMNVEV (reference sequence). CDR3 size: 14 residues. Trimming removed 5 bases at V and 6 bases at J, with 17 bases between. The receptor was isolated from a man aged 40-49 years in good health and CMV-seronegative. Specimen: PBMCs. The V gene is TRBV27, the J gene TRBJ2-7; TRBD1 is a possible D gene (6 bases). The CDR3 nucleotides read TGTGCCAGCAGTCCCGGACAGACCCGCGGCGAGCAGTACTTC. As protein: CASSPGQTRGEQYF.